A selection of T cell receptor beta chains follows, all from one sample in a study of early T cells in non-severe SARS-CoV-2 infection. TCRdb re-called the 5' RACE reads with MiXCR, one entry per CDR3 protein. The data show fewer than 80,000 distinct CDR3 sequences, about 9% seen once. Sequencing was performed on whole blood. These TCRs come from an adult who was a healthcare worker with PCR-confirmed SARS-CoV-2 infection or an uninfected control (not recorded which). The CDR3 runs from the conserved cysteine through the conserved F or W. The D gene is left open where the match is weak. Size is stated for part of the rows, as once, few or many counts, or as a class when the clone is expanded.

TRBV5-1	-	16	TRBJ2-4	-	CASSPTTRGARNIQYF	TGCGCCAGCAGCCCCACGACCCGGGGCGCCCGAAACATTCAGTACTTC
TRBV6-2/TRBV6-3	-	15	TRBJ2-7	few	CASTPLSGTTYEQYF	TGTGCCAGCACCCCTCTGTCAGGGACAACCTACGAGCAGTACTTC
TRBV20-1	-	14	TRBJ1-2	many	CSAARPPGNYGYTF	TGCAGCGCTGCGAGACCCCCGGGGAACTATGGCTACACCTTC
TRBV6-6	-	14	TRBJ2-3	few	CASSYWDNTDTQYF	TGTGCCAGCAGTTACTGGGACAACACAGATACGCAGTATTTT
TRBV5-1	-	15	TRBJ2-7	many	CASSLDGSSSYEQYF	TGCGCCAGCAGCTTGGACGGATCCAGCTCCTACGAGCAGTACTTC
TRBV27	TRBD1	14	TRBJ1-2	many	CASGTGTGALGYTF	TGTGCCAGCGGTACCGGGACAGGGGCTCTCGGCTACACCTTC
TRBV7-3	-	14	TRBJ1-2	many	CASSHSGADYGYTF	TGTGCCAGCAGCCATAGTGGGGCGGACTATGGCTACACCTTC
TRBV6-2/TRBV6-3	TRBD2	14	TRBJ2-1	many	CASNLAGTFNEQFF	TGTGCCAGCAACTTAGCGGGAACCTTTAATGAGCAGTTCTTC
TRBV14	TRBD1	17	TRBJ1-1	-	CASSLLTGPVGLTEAFF	TGTGCCAGCAGCCTCTTGACAGGGCCGGTGGGTCTGACTGAAGCTTTCTTT
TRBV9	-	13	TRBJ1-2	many	CASSGRTIYGYTF	TGTGCCAGCAGCGGCAGGACTATCTATGGCTACACCTTC
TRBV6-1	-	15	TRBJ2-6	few	CASYVSSSGANVLTF	TGTGCCAGCTATGTAAGCTCGTCCGGGGCCAACGTCCTGACTTTC
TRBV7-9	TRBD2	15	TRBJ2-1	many	CASSPTSGPRVEQFF	TGTGCCAGCAGCCCGACTAGCGGTCCCCGGGTGGAGCAGTTCTTC